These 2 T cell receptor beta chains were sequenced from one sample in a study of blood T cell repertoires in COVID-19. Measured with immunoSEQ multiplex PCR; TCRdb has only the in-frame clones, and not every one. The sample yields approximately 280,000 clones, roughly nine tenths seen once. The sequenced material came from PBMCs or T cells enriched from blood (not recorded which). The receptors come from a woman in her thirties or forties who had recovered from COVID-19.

CDR3 region: CASSSNAGTGLLPLHF. Written as DNA, the CDR3 is TGTGCCAGCAGCTCGAATGCCGGGACAGGTTTATTACCCCTCCACTTT. The chain joins TRBV7-8 to TRBJ1-6; 8 bases align to TRBD1. The CDR3 has 16 amino acids. V dropped 4 bases and J dropped 12; count of bases not matched to a gene: 14. Per the germline V gene, CDR1 is SGHVS and CDR2 is FQNEAQ.

CDR3 bases: TGTGCCAGCAGGGACAGGGAGTACAATGAGCAGTTCTTC. Its translation is CASRDREYNEQFF. The chain uses TRBV12-3 or TRBV12-4 and TRBJ2-1; 8 bases are a match to TRBD1. The junction had 2 bases not matched to a gene; V was cut back by 6 bases and J by 4 bases. The CDR3 contains 13 residues.